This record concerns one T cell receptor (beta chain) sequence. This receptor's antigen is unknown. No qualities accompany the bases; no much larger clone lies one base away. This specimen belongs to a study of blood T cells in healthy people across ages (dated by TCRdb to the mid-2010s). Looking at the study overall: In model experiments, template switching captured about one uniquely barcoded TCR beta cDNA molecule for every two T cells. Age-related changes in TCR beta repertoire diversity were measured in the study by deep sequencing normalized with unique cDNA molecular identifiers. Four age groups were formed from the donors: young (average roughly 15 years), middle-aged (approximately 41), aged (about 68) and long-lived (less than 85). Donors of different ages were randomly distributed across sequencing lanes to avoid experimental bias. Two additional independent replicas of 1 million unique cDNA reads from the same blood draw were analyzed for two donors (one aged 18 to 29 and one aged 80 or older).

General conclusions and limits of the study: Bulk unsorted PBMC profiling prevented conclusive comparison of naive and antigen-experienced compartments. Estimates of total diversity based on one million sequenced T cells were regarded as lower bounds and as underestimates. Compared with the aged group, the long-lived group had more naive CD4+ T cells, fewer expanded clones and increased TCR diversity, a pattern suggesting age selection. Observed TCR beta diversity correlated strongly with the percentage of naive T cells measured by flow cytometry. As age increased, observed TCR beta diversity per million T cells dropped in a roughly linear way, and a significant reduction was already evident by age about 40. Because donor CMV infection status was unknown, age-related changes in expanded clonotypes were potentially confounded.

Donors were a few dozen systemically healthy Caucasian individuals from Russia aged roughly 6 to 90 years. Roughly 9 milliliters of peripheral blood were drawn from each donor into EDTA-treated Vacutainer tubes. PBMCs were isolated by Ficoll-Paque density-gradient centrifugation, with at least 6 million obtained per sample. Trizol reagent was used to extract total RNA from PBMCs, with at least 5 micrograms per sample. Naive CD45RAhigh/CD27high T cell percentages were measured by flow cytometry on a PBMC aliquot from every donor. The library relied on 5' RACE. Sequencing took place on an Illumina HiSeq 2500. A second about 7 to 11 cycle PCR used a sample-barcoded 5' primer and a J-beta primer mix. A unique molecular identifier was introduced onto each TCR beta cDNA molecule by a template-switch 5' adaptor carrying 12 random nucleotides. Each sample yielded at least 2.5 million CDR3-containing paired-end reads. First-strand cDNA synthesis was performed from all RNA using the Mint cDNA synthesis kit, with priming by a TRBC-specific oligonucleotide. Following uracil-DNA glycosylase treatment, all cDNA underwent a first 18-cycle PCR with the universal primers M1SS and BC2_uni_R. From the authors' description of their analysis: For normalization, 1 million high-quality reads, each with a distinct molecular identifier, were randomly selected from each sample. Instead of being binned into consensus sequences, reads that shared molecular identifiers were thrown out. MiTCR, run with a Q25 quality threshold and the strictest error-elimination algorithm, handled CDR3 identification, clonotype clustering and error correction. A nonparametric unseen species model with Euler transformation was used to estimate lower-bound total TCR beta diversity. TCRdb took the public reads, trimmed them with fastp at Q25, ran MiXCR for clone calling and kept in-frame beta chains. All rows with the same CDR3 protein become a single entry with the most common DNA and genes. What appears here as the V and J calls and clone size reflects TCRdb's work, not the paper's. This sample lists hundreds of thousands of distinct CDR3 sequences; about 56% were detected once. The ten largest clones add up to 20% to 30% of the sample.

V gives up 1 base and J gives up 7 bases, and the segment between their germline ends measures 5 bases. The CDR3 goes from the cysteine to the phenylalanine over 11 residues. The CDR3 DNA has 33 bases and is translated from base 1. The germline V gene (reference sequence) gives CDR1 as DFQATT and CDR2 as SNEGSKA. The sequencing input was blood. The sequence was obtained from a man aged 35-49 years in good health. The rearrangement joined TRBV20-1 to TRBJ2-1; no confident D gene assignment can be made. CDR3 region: CSARGWNEQFF. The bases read TGCAGTGCTAGAGGCTGGAATGAGCAGTTCTTC.